This T cell receptor beta chain appears in the sequencing data of a study of T cell clonotyping in hematopoietic cell transplantation. Findings and limits, study-wide: At the given depth, recipient repertoires were over 95% de novo clonotypes. Graft donor and pretransplant recipient Inverse Simpson Index values predicted broader posttransplant TCR diversity. Pathologically expanded recipient clonotypes increased progressively from day 30 to day 180 as diversity fell. Without cell sorting, CD4 versus CD8 contributions remain unresolved.

Clones were read by immunoSEQ multiplex PCR, and TCRdb kept only the in-frame ones, dropping some. The repertoire includes around 12,000 clones, about four fifths of them detected once, and 5.8% sits in the top ten. As for this clone: The target antigen is unknown.

CDR3 length equals 15 residues. Germline CDR1 reads SGHTA; CDR2 reads FQGNSA. The ends were cut back, 4 bases at V and 2 bases at J, with 14 bases in the middle. This chain uses TRBV7-2 with TRBJ2-5; perhaps TRBD2 as D (6 bases). This sequence was found in a female patient aged 35 to 55 who had an allogeneic stem cell transplant from a related donor, so T cells may come from the graft donor. Some clones in this sample may be carry-over from other donors' samples. The sequencing used PBMCs, collected 100 days after allogeneic stem cell transplant. Here the CDR3 reads CASSSTSHPQETQYF. CDR3 DNA sequence: TGTGCCAGCAGCTCCACTAGCCACCCTCAAGAGACCCAGTACTTC.